This T cell receptor (beta chain) was captured by sequencing in a study of cytomegalovirus exposure and HLA in healthy donors. Study summary: A data release that came early held roughly 90 million unique TCRs from HLA-typed donors.

PCR primers comprised 60 Vbeta and 13 Jbeta primers. Clones were read by immunoSEQ multiplex PCR, and TCRdb kept only the in-frame ones, dropping some. The sample includes around 96,000 clones, 65% to 80% of them seen just once. Points from the study as a whole: A later analysis, which compared TCR beta chains of equal frequency, found the HLA-associated ones more clonally expanded. Sequencing artifact likely explains a cluster of highly shared sequence variants. Presence/absence analyses supposed approximately even sequencing depth among donors.

V shed 6 bases, J shed 4 bases, and the junction held 6 bases outside the gene matches. The length of the CDR3 is 15 residues. Germline V gene data show CDR1 as MNHNS and CDR2 as SASEGT. As to this clone: Its antigen is not known.

The genes are TRBV6-1 and TRBJ2-1, with 10 bases lining up with TRBD2. The specimen was PBMCs. This receptor was taken from a man younger than 40 in good health and CMV-seropositive. The CDR3 DNA is TGTGCCAGCAGCCTTAGCGGGGGGAGGTACAATGAGCAGTTCTTC. As protein: CASSLSGGRYNEQFF.